This T cell receptor (beta chain) was captured by sequencing in a study of shared clonotypes between healthy human individuals. With respect to this clone: Its target is unknown. Other DNA sequences in the same sample also yield this CDR3.

Some clones are missing from TCRdb's copy, which holds only in-frame ones; the method was immunoSEQ multiplex PCR. The sample yields 2 million to 2.5 million clones, around 95% seen once. The study's findings and limits: Against clonotypes common to all four donors, non-shared ones had lower generation probabilities.

The source is a man between 18 and 29 years old in good health. What was sequenced was naive CD4+ T cells sorted from blood. Indicated subset: CD45RA+ positively selected.

For the CDR3, the DNA is TGTGCCAGCAGTGAAAACCGGGGCTCTGGAAACACCATATATTTT. Amino acids: CASSENRGSGNTIYF. V is TRBV6-1 and J is TRBJ1-3; D remains ambiguous. The V gene lost 2 bases and the J gene lost 0 bases, with 8 bases spanning the gap. CDR1 is MNHNS, CDR2 SASEGT, per germline. The CDR3 covers 15 residues.